This T cell receptor (beta chain) was obtained from a study of blood T cells in healthy people across ages. Study-wide results and caveats: The lack of PBMC sorting stopped any conclusive naive versus antigen-experienced comparison. The long-lived group displayed more naive CD4+ cells, plus higher diversity, than the aged donors did.

In its sample, this clonotype was seen a few times. Its antigen is as yet unknown. With a J-beta primer mix and a sample-barcoded 5' primer, a second PCR ran roughly 6 to 11 cycles. TCRdb analysed the 5' RACE reads with MiXCR anew, one entry per CDR3 protein. The sample lists 1,300,000 or so distinct CDR3 sequences, approximately 59% occurring once. No fewer than 7 million PBMCs went into each sample. Trimming took 4 bases from V and 5 from J, leaving 6 bases between them. The CDR3 is 11 residues long. From germline, CDR1 is DFQATT and CDR2 SNEGSKA (reference sequence). This TCR came from a man in his late teens or twenties in good health. The specimen sequenced was blood. The genes are TRBV20-1 and TRBJ2-1; D not certain. The CDR3 loop is CSANGDNEQFF. The CDR3 region has the DNA TGCAGTGCTAACGGAGACAATGAGCAGTTCTTC.